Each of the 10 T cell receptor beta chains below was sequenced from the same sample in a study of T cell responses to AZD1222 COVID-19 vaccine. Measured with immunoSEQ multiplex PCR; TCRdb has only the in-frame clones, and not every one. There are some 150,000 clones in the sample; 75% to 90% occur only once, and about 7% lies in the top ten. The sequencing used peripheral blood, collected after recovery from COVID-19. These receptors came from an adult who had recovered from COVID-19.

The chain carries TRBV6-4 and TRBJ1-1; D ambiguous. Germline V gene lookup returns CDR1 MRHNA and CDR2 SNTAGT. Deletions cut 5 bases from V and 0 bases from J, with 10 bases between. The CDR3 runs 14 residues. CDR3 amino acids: CASSPQRLNTEAFF. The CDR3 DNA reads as TGTGCCAGCAGTCCTCAGAGATTGAACACTGAAGCTTTCTTT.

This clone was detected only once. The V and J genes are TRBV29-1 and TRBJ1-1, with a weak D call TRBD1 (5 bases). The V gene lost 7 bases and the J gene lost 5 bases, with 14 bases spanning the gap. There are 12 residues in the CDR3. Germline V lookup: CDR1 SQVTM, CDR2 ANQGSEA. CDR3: CSGGRRGTEAFF. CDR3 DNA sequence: TGCAGCGGGGGGAGAAGAGGGACTGAAGCTTTCTTT. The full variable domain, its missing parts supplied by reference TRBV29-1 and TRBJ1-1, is SAVISQKPSRDICQRGTSLTIQCQVDSQVTMMFWYRQQPGQSLTLIATANQGSEATYESGFVIDKFPISRPNLTFSTLTVSNMSPEDSSIYLCSGGRRGTEAFFGQGTRLTVV.

The CDR3 DNA reads as TGCGCCAGCAGCCAAGGTTCCGGACAGATGAACACTGAAGCTTTCTTT. Translation: CASSQGSGQMNTEAFF. The chain employs TRBV4-1 and TRBJ1-1; a possible D gene is TRBD1 (6 bases). CDR1 is MGHRA, CDR2 YSYEKL, per germline. V was clipped by 1 base and J by 0 bases, with 12 bases between them. The CDR3 sequence is 16 residues long.

CDR3 sequence: CASSIVSGEGAAFF. CDR3 in DNA: TGTGCCAGTAGTATAGTTTCAGGGGAGGGTGCGGCTTTCTTT. The genes are TRBV19 and TRBJ1-1, with TRBD1 as a possible D gene (6 bases). Between the trimmed V and J ends, which lost 1 base and 11 bases, there was a span of 17 bases. The germline CDR1 and CDR2 sequences are LNHDA and SQIVND (reference sequence). This CDR3 region has 14 residues.

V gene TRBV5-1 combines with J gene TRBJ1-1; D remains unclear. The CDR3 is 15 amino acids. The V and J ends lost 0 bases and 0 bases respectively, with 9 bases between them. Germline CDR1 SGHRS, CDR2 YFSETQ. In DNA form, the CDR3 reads TGCGCCAGCAGCTTGGGAGGTATCATGAACACTGAAGCTTTCTTT. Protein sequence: CASSLGGIMNTEAFF.

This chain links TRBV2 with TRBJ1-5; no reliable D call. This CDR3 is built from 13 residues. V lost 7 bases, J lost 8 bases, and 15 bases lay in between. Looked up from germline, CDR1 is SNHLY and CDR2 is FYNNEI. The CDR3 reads CASIGEGLEPQHF. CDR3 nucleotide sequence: TGTGCCAGCATCGGTGAGGGTCTGGAGCCCCAGCATTTT.

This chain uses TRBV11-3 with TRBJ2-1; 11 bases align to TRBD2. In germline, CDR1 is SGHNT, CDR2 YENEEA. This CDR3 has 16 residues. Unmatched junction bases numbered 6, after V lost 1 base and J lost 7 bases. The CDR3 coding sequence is TGTGCCAGCAGCTTAGTACTAGCGGGAGTTAGAAATGAGCAGTTCTTC. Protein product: CASSLVLAGVRNEQFF.

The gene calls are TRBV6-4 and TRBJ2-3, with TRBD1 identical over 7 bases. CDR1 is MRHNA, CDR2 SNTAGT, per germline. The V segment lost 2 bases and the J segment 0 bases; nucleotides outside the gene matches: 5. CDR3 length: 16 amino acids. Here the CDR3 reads CASSDGTVFSTDTQYF. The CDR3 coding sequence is TGTGCCAGCAGTGACGGGACAGTTTTTAGCACAGATACGCAGTATTTT.

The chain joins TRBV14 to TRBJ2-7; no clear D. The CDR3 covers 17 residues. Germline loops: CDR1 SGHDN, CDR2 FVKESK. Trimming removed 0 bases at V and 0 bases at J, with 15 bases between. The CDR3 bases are TGTGCCAGCAGCCAAGAAAGGAAAGGGATTTACTCCTACGAGCAGTACTTC. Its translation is CASSQERKGIYSYEQYF.

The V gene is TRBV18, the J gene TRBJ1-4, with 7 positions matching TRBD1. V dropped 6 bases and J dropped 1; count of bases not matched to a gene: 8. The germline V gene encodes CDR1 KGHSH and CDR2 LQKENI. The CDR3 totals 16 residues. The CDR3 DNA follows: TGTGCCAGCTCGTCTACAGGGGAGGGAACTAATGAAAAACTGTTTTTT. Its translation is CASSSTGEGTNEKLFF. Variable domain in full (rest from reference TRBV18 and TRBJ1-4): NAGVMQNPRHLVRRRGQEARLRCSPMKGHSHVYWYRQLPEEGLKFMVYLQKENIIDESGMPKERFSAEFPKEGPSILRIQQVVRGDSAAYFCASSSTGEGTNEKLFFGSGTQLSVL.